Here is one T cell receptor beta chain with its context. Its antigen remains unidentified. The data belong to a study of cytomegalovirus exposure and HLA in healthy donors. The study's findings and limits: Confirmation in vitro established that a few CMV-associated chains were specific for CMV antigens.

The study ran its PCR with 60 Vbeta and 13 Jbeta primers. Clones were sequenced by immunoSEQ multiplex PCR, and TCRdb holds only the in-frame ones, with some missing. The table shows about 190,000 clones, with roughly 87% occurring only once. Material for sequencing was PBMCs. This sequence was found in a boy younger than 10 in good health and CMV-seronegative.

Here the CDR3 reads CASSPNPTGELFF. The CDR3 DNA is TGTGCCAGCAGCCCAAATCCCACCGGGGAGCTGTTTTTT. The chain recombines TRBV9 with TRBJ2-2; D remains unclear. Trimming removed 4 bases at V and 4 bases at J, with 8 bases between. The CDR3 has 13 amino acids. Germline CDR1 and CDR2: SGDLS and YYNGEE.